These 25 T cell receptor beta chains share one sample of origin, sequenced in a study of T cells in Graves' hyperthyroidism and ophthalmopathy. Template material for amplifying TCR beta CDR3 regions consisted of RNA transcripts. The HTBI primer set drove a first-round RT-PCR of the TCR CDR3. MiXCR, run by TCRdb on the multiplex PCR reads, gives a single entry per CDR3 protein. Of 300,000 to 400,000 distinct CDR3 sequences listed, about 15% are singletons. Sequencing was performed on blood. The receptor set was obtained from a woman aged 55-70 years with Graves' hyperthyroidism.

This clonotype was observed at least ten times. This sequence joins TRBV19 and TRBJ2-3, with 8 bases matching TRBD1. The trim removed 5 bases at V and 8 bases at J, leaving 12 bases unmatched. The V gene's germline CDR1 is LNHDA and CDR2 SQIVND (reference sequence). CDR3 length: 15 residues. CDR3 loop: CASSPPGQGTTTQYF. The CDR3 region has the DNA TGTGCCAGTAGTCCACCCGGACAGGGTACTACTACGCAGTATTTT.

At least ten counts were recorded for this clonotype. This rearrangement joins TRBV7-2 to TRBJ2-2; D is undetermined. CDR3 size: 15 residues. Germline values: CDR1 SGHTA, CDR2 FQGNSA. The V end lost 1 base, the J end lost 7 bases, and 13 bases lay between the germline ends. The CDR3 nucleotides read TGTGCCAGCAGCTTAGATGGTAGCTGGGGCGGGGAGCTGTTTTTT. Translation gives CASSLDGSWGGELFF.

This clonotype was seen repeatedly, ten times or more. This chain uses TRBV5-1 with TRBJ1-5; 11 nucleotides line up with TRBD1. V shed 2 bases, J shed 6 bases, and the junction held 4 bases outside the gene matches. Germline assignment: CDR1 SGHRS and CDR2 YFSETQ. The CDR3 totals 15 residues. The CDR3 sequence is CASSLTGTGGQPQHF. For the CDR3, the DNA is TGCGCCAGCAGCTTAACCGGGACAGGGGGTCAGCCCCAGCATTTT.

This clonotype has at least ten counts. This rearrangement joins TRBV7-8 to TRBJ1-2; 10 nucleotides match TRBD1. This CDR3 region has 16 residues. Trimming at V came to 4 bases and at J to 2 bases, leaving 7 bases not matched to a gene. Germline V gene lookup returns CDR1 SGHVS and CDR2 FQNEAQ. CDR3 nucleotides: TGTGCCAGCAGCTCCTACCGGGACAGGGGAAACTATGGCTACACCTTC. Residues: CASSSYRDRGNYGYTF. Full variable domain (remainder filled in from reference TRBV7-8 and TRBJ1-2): GAGVSQSPRYKVAKRGQDVALRCDPISGHVSLFWYQQALGQGPEFLTYFQNEAQLDKSGLPSDRFFAERPEGSVSTLKIQRTQQEDSAVYLCASSSYRDRGNYGYTFGSGTRLTVV.

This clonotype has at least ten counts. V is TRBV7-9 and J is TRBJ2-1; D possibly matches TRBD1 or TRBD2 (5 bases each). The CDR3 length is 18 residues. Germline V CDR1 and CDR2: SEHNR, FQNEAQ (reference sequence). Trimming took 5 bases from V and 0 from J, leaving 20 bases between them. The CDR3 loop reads CASSPNPGRRSSYNEQFF. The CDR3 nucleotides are TGTGCCAGCAGCCCAAACCCGGGACGTAGGAGCTCCTACAATGAGCAGTTCTTC.

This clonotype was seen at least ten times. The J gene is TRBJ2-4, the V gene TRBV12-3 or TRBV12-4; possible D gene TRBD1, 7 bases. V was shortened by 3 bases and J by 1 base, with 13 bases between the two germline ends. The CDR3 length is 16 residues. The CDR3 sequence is CASSFQGGEAKNIQYF. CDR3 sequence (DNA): TGTGCCAGCAGTTTTCAGGGGGGCGAGGCCAAAAACATTCAGTACTTC.

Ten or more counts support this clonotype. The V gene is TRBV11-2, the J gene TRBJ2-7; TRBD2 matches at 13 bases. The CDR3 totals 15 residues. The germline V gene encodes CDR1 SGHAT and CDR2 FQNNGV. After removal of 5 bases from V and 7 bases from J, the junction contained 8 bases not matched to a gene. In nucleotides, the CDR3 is TGTGCCAGCAGCCCCGGGACTAGCGGGACGAGGGAGCAGTACTTC. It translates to CASSPGTSGTREQYF.

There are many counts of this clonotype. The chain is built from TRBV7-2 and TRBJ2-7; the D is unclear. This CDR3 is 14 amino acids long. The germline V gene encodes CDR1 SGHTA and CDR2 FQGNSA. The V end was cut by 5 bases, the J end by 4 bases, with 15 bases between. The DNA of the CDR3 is TGTGCCAGCAGCCGTATACTCTCGGAATACGAGCAGTACTTC. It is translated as CASSRILSEYEQYF.

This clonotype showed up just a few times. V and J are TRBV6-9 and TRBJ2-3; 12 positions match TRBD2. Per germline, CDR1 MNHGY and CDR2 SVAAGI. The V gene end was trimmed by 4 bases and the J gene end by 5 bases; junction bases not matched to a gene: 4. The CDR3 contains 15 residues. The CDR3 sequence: CASSSLAGGEDTQYF. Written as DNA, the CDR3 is TGTGCCAGCAGTTCCCTAGCGGGAGGGGAAGATACGCAGTATTTT.

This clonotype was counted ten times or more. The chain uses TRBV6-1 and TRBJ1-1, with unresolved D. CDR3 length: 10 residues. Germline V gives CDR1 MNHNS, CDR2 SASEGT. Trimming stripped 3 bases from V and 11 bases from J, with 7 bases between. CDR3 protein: CASSDPRAFF. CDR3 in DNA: TGTGCCAGCAGTGACCCTCGGGCTTTCTTT.

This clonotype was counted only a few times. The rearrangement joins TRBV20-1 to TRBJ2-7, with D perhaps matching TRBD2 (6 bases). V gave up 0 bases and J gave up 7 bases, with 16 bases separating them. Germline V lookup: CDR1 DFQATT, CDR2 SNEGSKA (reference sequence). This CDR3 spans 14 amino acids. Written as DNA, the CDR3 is TGCAGTGCTAGAGAACTAGCTGGCGTGGGAGAGCAGTACTTC. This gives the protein CSARELAGVGEQYF.

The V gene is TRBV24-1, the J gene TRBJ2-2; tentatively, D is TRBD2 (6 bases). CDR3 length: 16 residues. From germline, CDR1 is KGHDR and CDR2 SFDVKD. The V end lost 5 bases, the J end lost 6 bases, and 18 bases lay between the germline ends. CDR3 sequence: CATSGLAEGGPGELFF. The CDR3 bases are TGTGCCACCAGTGGCTTAGCTGAGGGAGGTCCCGGGGAGCTGTTTTTT.

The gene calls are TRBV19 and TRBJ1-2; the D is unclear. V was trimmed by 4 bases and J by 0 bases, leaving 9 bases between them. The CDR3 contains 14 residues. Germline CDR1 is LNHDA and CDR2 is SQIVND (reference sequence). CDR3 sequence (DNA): TGTGCCAGTAGTAAGGCAGGAGCTAACTATGGCTACACCTTC. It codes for CASSKAGANYGYTF.

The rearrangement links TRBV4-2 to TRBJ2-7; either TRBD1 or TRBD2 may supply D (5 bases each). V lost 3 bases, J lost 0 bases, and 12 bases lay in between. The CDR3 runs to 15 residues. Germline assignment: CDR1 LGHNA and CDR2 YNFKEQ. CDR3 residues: CASSQGPGSSYEQYF. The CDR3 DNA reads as TGTGCCAGCAGCCAGGGACCGGGGAGCTCCTACGAGCAGTACTTC.

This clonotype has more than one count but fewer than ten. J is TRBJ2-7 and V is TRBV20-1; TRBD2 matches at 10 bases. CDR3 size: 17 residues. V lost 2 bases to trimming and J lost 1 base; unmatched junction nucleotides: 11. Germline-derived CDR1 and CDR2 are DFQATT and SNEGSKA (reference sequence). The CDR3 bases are TGCAGTGCTAGACCGGGACTAGCGCTTTTCGGGTCCTACGAGCAGTACTTC. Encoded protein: CSARPGLALFGSYEQYF.

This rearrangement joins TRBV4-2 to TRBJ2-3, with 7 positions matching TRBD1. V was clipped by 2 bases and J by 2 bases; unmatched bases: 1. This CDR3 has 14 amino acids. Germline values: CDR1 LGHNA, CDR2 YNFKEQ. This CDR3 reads CASSQTGVTDTQYF. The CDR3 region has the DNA TGTGCCAGCAGCCAAACAGGGGTCACAGATACGCAGTATTTT.

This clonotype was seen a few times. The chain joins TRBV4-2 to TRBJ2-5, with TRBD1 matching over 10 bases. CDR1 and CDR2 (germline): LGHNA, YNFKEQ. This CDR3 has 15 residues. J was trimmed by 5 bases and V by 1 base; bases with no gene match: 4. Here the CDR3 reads CASSQGQGAGETQYF. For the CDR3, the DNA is TGTGCCAGCAGCCAAGGACAGGGGGCGGGGGAGACCCAGTACTTC.

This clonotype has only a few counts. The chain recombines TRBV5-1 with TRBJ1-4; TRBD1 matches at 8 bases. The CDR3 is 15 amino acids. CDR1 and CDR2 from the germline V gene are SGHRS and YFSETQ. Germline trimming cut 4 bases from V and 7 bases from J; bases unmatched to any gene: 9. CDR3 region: CASSTQGALGEKLFF. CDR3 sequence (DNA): TGCGCCAGCAGCACCCAGGGGGCTTTAGGTGAAAAACTGTTTTTT. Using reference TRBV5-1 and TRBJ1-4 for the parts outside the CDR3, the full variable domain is KAGVTQTPRYLIKTRGQQVTLSCSPISGHRSVSWYQQTPGQGLQFLFEYFSETQRNKGNFPGRFSGRQFSNSRSEMNVSTLELGDSALYLCASSTQGALGEKLFFGSGTQLSVL.

CDR3 nucleotide sequence: TGTGCCAGCAGCCCGAGAGACAGGGCGGCAGATACGCAGTATTTT. Translated: CASSPRDRAADTQYF. The chain carries TRBV7-9 and TRBJ2-3, with 7 positions matching TRBD1. Germline V CDR1 and CDR2: SEHNR, FQNEAQ (reference sequence). This CDR3 region has 15 residues. V lost 5 bases to trimming and J lost 4 bases; unmatched junction nucleotides: 9.

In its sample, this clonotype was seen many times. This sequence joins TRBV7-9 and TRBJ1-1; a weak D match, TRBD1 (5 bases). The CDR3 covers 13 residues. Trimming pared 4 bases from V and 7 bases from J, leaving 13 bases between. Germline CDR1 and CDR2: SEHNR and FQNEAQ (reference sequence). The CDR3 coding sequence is TGTGCCAGCAGCTCCTCCGGACAAAATGAAGCTTTCTTT. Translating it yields CASSSSGQNEAFF.

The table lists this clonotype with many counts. CDR3 sequence reads: CASSQGQNSNQPQHF. For the CDR3, the DNA is TGCGCCAGCAGCCAAGGACAGAATAGCAATCAGCCCCAGCATTTT. The chain couples TRBV4-1 to TRBJ1-5; possibly TRBD1 for D (5 bases). The germline gives CDR1 MGHRA, CDR2 YSYEKL. This CDR3 contains 15 residues. Trimming took off 1 base at V and 0 bases at J, with 7 bases between the two ends.

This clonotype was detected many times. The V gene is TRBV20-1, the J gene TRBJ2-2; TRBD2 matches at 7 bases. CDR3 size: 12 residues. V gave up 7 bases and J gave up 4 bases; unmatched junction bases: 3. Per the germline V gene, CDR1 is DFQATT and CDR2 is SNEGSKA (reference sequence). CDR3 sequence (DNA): TGCAGTGTCTGGGGGGGCACCGGGGAGCTGTTTTTT. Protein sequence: CSVWGGTGELFF.

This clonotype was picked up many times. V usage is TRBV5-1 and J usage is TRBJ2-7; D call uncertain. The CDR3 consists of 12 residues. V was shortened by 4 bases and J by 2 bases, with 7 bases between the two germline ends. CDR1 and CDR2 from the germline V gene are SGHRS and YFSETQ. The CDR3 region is CASSRYAYEQYF. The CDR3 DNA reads TGCGCCAGCAGCCGGTATGCCTACGAGCAGTACTTC.

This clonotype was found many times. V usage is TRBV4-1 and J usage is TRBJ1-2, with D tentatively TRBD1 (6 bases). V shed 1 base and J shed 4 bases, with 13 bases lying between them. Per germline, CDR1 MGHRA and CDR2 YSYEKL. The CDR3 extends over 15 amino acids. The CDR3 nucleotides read TGCGCCAGCAGCCAAGCCTTGGGGACAAGCTATGGCTACACCTTC. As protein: CASSQALGTSYGYTF.

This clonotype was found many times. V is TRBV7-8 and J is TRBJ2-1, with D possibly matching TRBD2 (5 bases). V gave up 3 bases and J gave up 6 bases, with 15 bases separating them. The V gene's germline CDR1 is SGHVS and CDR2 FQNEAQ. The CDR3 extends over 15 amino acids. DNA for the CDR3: TGTGCCAGCAGCTTCGGTCGGGAACCTTTCAATGAGCAGTTCTTC. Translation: CASSFGREPFNEQFF.